A selection of T cell receptor beta chains follows, all from one sample in a study of CD8+ T cells in alopecia areata. Profiling relied on immunoSEQ multiplex PCR, and the TCRdb table lists in-frame clones only, not all of them. The data hold 95,000 to 120,000 clones, with roughly 56% observed a single time. Sequenced here: CD4+ T cells sorted from blood, sampled at week 24, from a patient treated with tofacitinib. The source is a human donor with alopecia areata. Both conserved end residues are part of each CDR3. The D gene is left open where the match is weak. Some rows have no size entry. The others give once, few or many, or a class for an expanded clone.

>TRBV11-1|NA|TRBD2|TRBJ2-7
TGTGCCAGCAGCGTCGGAGGGACTAGCGGGTACGAGCAGTACTTC
CASSVGGTSGYEQYF
>TRBV15|NA|NA|TRBJ2-1
TGTGCCACCAGCACTGATGTCAGCTCCTACAATGAGCAGTTCTTC
CATSTDVSSYNEQFF
>TRBV6-5|NA|TRBD1|TRBJ2-5
TGTGCCAGCAGTCCGCCGAGGGGGCGGAGGGAGACCCAGTACTTC
CASSPPRGRRETQYF
>TRBV5-4|NA|NA|TRBJ1-2
TGTGCCAGCAGCTTAGGAGAAAACTATGGCTACACCTTC
CASSLGENYGYTF
>TRBV5-1|NA|TRBD2|TRBJ2-1
TGCGCCAGCAGAAGGTTTGGACTAGCGAGGGGTGAGCAGTTCTTC
CASRRFGLARGEQFF
>TRBV5-1|few|TRBD1|TRBJ2-1
TGCGCCAGCAGCCTGGGACAGGGGGGTGAGCAGTTCTTC
CASSLGQGGEQFF
>TRBV18|many|NA|TRBJ2-1
TGTGCCAGCTCATTGAGGGATGAGCAGTTCTTC
CASSLRDEQFF
>TRBV29-1|few|TRBD1|TRBJ1-5
TGCAGCGTCTCGCTAACAGGGGTAGACCAGCCCCAGCATTTT
CSVSLTGVDQPQHF
>TRBV30|NA|NA|TRBJ1-6
TGTGCCTGGGCGCCCGGACATCGAAACTCACCCCTCCACTTT
CAWAPGHRNSPLHF
>TRBV12-5|few|NA|TRBJ2-2
TGTGCTAGTGGTTTGGTCCCCCCTGGCGGGGAGCTGTTTTTT
CASGLVPPGGELFF
>TRBV4-1|NA|NA|TRBJ2-5
TGCGCCAGCAGCCGGGTACAGGGAACGGGCGAGACCCAGTACTTC
CASSRVQGTGETQYF
>TRBV10-3|NA|TRBD1|TRBJ2-5
TGTGCCATCAGAGACAGGGAAGAGACCCAGTACTTC
CAIRDREETQYF
>TRBV29-1|NA|TRBD2|TRBJ2-1
TGCAGCGGTGACATCCGGGGGGGCACCGATGAGCAGTTCTTC
CSGDIRGGTDEQFF
>TRBV18|NA|TRBD1|TRBJ1-2
TGTGCCAGCTCTCCCGGACAGGGTGATGGCTACACCTTC
CASSPGQGDGYTF
>TRBV29-1|few|TRBD1|TRBJ2-1
TGCAGCGTCGGACAGGGGGTCAATGAGCAGTTCTTC
CSVGQGVNEQFF
>TRBV7-2|few|NA|TRBJ2-5
TGTGCCAGCAGCTTAGGGCCACGGACGGGAGAGACCCAGTACTTC
CASSLGPRTGETQYF
>TRBV5-6|NA|NA|TRBJ1-2
TGTGCCAGCAGCTGGGGAAGGCAGGGGAACGGCTACACCTTC
CASSWGRQGNGYTF
>TRBV7-9|few|NA|TRBJ2-7
TGTGCCAGCAGCTTAGGGGCCTACGAGCAGTACTTC
CASSLGAYEQYF
>TRBV29-1|once|NA|TRBJ2-5
TGCAGCGTTGAGTCGCTTAGCGTCCAAGAGACCCAGTACTTC
CSVESLSVQETQYF
>TRBV6-5|NA|NA|TRBJ2-1
TGTGCCAGCAGTTATGGTCTGGGTAGCTCCTACAATGAGCAGTTCTTC
CASSYGLGSSYNEQFF
>TRBV4-3|NA|NA|TRBJ2-1
TGCGCCAGCAGCCAGGAGCGGTTCTCCTACAATGAGCAGTTCTTC
CASSQERFSYNEQFF
>TRBV2|NA|NA|TRBJ1-1
TGTGCCAGCAGGATCCGGGACGGAGAAGCTTTCTTT
CASRIRDGEAFF
>TRBV5-4|NA|TRBD1|TRBJ2-4
TGTGCCAGCAGCTTTGGGACAGACAAAGCCAAAAACATTCAGTACTTC
CASSFGTDKAKNIQYF
>TRBV29-1|NA|NA|TRBJ1-5
TGCAGCGTTGTTGAGCAGGACCAAAATCAGCCCCAGCATTTT
CSVVEQDQNQPQHF
>TRBV4-1|NA|TRBD1|TRBJ2-1
TGCGCCAGCAGCCAGGAGGGACAGGGGGCCTACAATGAGCAGTTCTTC
CASSQEGQGAYNEQFF
>TRBV7-2|NA|TRBD2|TRBJ2-7
TGTGCCAGCAGCTTTGCCGGGGGGAGGGAGTACTTC
CASSFAGGREYF
>TRBV5-4|NA|NA|TRBJ1-1
TGTGCCAGCAGCTTGGTCGGCTCGCGGGGCACTGAAGCTTTCTTT
CASSLVGSRGTEAFF
>TRBV7-8|NA|TRBD2|TRBJ2-5
TGTGCCAGCAGCTTAGGGAACTTAGCGGGGGGGCCTGGAGAGACCCAGTACTTC
CASSLGNLAGGPGETQYF
>TRBV30|NA|NA|TRBJ1-6
TGTGCCTGGAGTGTACTGATTTCAGGAAATTCACCCCTCCACTTT
CAWSVLISGNSPLHF
>TRBV9|NA|NA|TRBJ2-1
TGTGCCAGCAGCTCAACCCTTGAGCAGTTCTTC
CASSSTLEQFF
>TRBV9|NA|NA|TRBJ2-6
TGTGCCAGCAGCTTATCAGTGGGCACGTCTGGGGCCAACGTCCTGACTTTC
CASSLSVGTSGANVLTF
>TRBV5-6|NA|TRBD1|TRBJ2-2
TGTGCCAGCAGCTCGGGACAGCGACACACCGGGGAGCTGTTTTTT
CASSSGQRHTGELFF
>TRBV18|once|NA|TRBJ2-5
TGTGCCAGCTCACCAGCATTGTACCAAGAGACCCAGTACTTC
CASSPALYQETQYF
>TRBV7-2|NA|NA|TRBJ2-3
TGTGCCAGCATCCAGGGTATAGCCACAGATACGCAGTATTTT
CASIQGIATDTQYF
>TRBV11-2|NA|NA|TRBJ2-5
TGTGCCAGCAGCCCACAAGAGACCCAGTACTTC
CASSPQETQYF
>TRBV7-2|NA|TRBD1|TRBJ2-5
TGTGCCAGCAGCCCCGCGGCAGGGGGCGGCGGAGAGACCCAGTACTTC
CASSPAAGGGGETQYF
>TRBV29-1|NA|TRBD1|TRBJ1-4
TGCAGCGTGGGGCTCGGGACAGGGAATGAAAAACTGTTTTTT
CSVGLGTGNEKLFF
>TRBV10-3|once|NA|TRBJ1-1
TGTGCCATCAGTGAGTCATTGATTACTGAAGCTTTCTTT
CAISESLITEAFF
>TRBV4-2|NA|TRBD1|TRBJ1-6
TGTGCCAGCAGCACGGCTTACAGGGGGGGCGATAATTCACCCCTCCACTTT
CASSTAYRGGDNSPLHF
>TRBV30|few|NA|TRBJ2-1
TGTGCCTGGAGGCACGGACAGTCCTATAGCTACAATGAGCAGTTCTTC
CAWRHGQSYSYNEQFF
>TRBV2|NA|NA|TRBJ1-5
TGTGCCAGCACAGAACAAGACGATAGCAATCAGCCCCAGCATTTT
CASTEQDDSNQPQHF
>TRBV18|NA|NA|TRBJ2-5
TGTGCCAGCTCACCGCCAGGGCCCCGAGAGACCCAGTACTTC
CASSPPGPRETQYF
>TRBV29-1|NA|NA|TRBJ1-1
TGCAGCGTCCGAGCGGTGAACACTGAAGCTTTCTTT
CSVRAVNTEAFF
>TRBV4-1|NA|TRBD2|TRBJ2-5
TGCGCCAGCAGCCACGGACTAGCGGGGGGGCCGAAGACCCAGTACTTC
CASSHGLAGGPKTQYF
>TRBV6-5|NA|NA|TRBJ1-2
TGTGCCAGCAGTCAGGCCCTAGGCTATGGCTACACCTTC
CASSQALGYGYTF
>TRBV7-9|few|NA|TRBJ2-5
TGTGCCAGCAGCTTATCTCATCAGGAGACCCAGTACTTC
CASSLSHQETQYF
>TRBV7-2|few|NA|TRBJ1-2
TGTGCCAGCAGTCTTACCCGGGTCTCCTATGGCTACACCTTC
CASSLTRVSYGYTF
>TRBV5-6|once|NA|TRBJ1-2
TGTGCCAGCAGCTTAGGAGTTACCTATGGCTACACCTTC
CASSLGVTYGYTF
>TRBV2|few|NA|TRBJ1-5
TGTGCCAGCAGTGACCAGACAGGATACAATCAGCCCCAGCATTTT
CASSDQTGYNQPQHF
>TRBV9|few|NA|TRBJ1-6
TGTGCCAGCAGCGTAGACAGGACCCATTCACCCCTCCACTTT
CASSVDRTHSPLHF
>TRBV6-5|NA|TRBD2|TRBJ2-7
TGTGCCAGCAGTTACGATGGGGGGGGATCACCCTGGTTC
CASSYDGGGSPWF
>TRBV18|NA|TRBD1|TRBJ1-6
TGTGCCAGCTCACCGGGACAGCTCGATAATTCACCCCTCCACTTT
CASSPGQLDNSPLHF